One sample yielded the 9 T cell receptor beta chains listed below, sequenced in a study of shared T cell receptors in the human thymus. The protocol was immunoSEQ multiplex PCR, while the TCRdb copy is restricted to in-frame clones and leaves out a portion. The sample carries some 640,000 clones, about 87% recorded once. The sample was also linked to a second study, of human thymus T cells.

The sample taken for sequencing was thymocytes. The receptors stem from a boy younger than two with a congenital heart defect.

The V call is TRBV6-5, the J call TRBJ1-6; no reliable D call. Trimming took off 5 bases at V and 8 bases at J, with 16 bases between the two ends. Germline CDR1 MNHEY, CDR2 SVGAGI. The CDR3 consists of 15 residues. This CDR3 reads CASSQRLTEDSPLHF. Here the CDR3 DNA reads TGTGCCAGCAGTCAGCGACTCACTGAGGATTCACCCCTCCACTTT.

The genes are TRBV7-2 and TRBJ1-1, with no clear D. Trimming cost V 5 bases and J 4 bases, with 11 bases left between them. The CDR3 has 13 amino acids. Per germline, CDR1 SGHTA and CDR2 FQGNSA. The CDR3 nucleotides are TGTGCCAGCAGCCCGACATTTTGCACTGAAGCTTTCTTT. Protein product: CASSPTFCTEAFF.

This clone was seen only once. CDR3 residues: CSTTGGYGYTF. The CDR3 nucleotides are TGCAGCACGACAGGGGGCTATGGCTACACCTTC. The genes are TRBV29-1 and TRBJ1-2; 9 bases match TRBD1. CDR1 SQVTM and CDR2 ANQGSEA come from the germline V gene. After removal of 8 bases from V and 4 bases from J, the junction contained 2 bases not matched to a gene. CDR3 size: 11 residues.

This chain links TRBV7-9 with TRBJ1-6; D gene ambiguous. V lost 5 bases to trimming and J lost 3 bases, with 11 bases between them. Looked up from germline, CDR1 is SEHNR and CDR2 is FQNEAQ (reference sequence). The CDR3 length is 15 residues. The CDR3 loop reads CASSLTADYNSPLHF. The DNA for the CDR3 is TGTGCCAGCAGCCTTACAGCCGACTATAATTCACCCCTCCACTTT.

CDR3 coding DNA: TGTGCCAGCAGTGGACTAGCGGGAGTCTACGAGCAGTACTTC. Residues: CASSGLAGVYEQYF. The chain links TRBV27 to TRBJ2-7, with TRBD2 matching over 13 bases. This CDR3 has 14 amino acids. Germline CDR1 reads MNHEY; CDR2 reads SMNVEV (reference sequence). J was trimmed by 3 bases and V by 5 bases; bases with no gene match: 1.

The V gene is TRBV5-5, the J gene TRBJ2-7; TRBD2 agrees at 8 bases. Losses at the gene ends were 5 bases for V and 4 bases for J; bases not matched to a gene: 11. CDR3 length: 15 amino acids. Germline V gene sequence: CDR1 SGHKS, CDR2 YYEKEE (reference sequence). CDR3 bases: TGTGCCAGCAGTAGGGTGGGTAGCGGGGCGTACGAGCAGTACTTC. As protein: CASSRVGSGAYEQYF.

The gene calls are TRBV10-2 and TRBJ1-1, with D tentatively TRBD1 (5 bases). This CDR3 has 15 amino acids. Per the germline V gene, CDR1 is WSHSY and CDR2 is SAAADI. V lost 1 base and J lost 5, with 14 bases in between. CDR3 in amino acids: CASSEWVREETEAFF. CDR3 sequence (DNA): TGCGCCAGCAGTGAGTGGGTCAGGGAAGAAACTGAAGCTTTCTTT.

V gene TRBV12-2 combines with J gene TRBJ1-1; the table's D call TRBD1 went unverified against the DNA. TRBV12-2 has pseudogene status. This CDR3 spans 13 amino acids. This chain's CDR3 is CASRSLQIPEAFF. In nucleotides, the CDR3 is TGTGCAAGTCGCTCATTACAGATCCCTGAAGCTTTCTTT.

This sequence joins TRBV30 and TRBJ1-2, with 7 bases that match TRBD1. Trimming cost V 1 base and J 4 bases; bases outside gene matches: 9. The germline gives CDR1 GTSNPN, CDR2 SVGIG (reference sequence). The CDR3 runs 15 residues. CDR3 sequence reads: CAWSAHLDRTYGYTF. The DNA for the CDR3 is TGTGCCTGGAGTGCCCACCTGGACAGGACCTATGGCTACACCTTC.